This record covers a single T cell receptor (beta chain). Its antigen target is currently unknown. Base qualities are not recorded, but no much larger clone differs from it by a single base. This entry belongs to a study of technical replicates of blood from several donors (dated by TCRdb to 2015 to 2018). V loses 2 bases, J loses 1 base, and the germline ends lie 11 bases apart. The CDR3 starts with the cysteine, ends with the phenylalanine, and has 15 residues. Only CDR3 DNA is held: 45 bases, read in frame from base 1. In the germline V gene (reference sequence), CDR1 corresponds to SEHNR and CDR2 to FQNEAQ. Preparation of the library involved the immunoSEQ multiplex PCR assay. In TCRdb, the immuneACCESS table is reduced to in-frame sequences with V and J assigned. These tables do not hold every clone; where another copy was compared, an unresolved V gene accounts for under half, and the others remain unexplained. Recorded for this sample are some 91,000 clones; 90% to 97% of them occurred a single time. Of the sample, 0.22% falls within the top ten clones.

The receptor comes from a human donor in good health. This receptor chain uses TRBV7-9 and TRBJ1-1, with the D segment identity uncertain. The sample comprised T cells isolated from PBMCs. The DNA sequence is as follows: TGTGCCAGCAGCTTATACCCAAACACGAACACTGAAGCTTTCTTT. It specifies CASSLYPNTNTEAFF.